This paragraph reports one T cell receptor beta chain. The antigen is undetermined. TCRdb re-analysed the 5' RACE reads in MiXCR, keeping a single row per CDR3 protein. The sample carries about 470,000 distinct CDR3 sequences, 15% to 20% recorded once. This sample is part of a study of T-cell memory formation after mild COVID-19. Study findings and constraints: There was no confirmation that second-wave clones peaking on day 37 were SARS-CoV-2 specific.

Trimming left V 6 bases short and J 4 bases short, with 9 bases between. CDR3 length: 12 residues. CDR1 is ENHRY and CDR2 is SYGVKD in the germline V gene. V gene TRBV10-3 combines with J gene TRBJ1-1; unclear D gene. This receptor was identified in an adult woman who had mild COVID-19 (a few samples of this study predate the infection). Cell type and time point are not known. Sequencing was done on a sample of PBMCs or a T cell subset sorted from them (not recorded which). The CDR3 DNA reads as TGTGCCATCAGATCTCAGACCACTGAAGCTTTCTTT. Protein sequence: CAIRSQTTEAFF.